These 7 T cell receptor beta chains were sequenced from one sample in a study of T cell clonality in common variable immunodeficiency. Using immunoSEQ multiplex PCR, the repertoire was profiled, and TCRdb retains in-frame clones only, with some absent. The data show about 43,000 clones, with none appearing a single time. The sequenced material came from peripheral blood mononuclear cells. All receptors come from a person aged 18 to 75 in good health.

The sample holds many counts of this clone. Read data end 3 residues before the CDR3 end; the end is taken from the germline J gene. The chain is built from TRBV7-3 and TRBJ1-1; no definite D call. The CDR3 covers 17 residues. Trimming removed 0 bases from V and 2 bases from J, with 16 bases in between. Germline CDR1 SGHTA, CDR2 FQGTGA. The CDR3 spells CASSLTPDMTRNTEAFF. The covered CDR3 bases are TGTGCCAGCAGCTTAACTCCCGATATGACACGTAACACTGAA.

This clone has a count of ten or more. The read ends 3 residues before the CDR3 terminus; that terminus is restored from the germline J gene. V usage is TRBV7-7 and J usage is TRBJ2-1, with D hard to call. The ends were cut back, 1 base at V and 8 bases at J, with 15 bases in the middle. This CDR3 comprises 15 residues. CDR1 and CDR2 from the germline V gene are SSHAT and FNYEAQ (reference sequence). CDR3 bases read: TGTGCCAGCAGCTTAGAGTTCCAGACTCGATATGAG. Its translation: CASSLEFQTRYE. The full CDR3 sequence reads CASSLEFQTRYEQFF.

This clone was observed many times. The read stops 3 residues short of the end of the CDR3; the missing end is completed from the germline J gene. The chain employs TRBV5-5 and TRBJ2-1; D might be TRBD1 (8 bases). The V gene's germline CDR1 is SGHKS and CDR2 YYEKEE (reference sequence). Trimming shortened V by 4 bases and J by 7 bases, and 15 bases separated the two germline ends. The length of the CDR3 is 14 residues. Here the CDR3 reads CASSGNRGGNEQFF. The sequenced part of the CDR3 DNA is TGTGCCAGCAGCGGAAACAGGGGGGGAAATGAG.

Ten or more counts support this clone. The read is 3 residues too short to cover the CDR3 end, so that end is filled in from the germline J gene. This chain uses TRBV19 with TRBJ1-2; D may be TRBD1 (5 bases). Germline loops: CDR1 LNHDA, CDR2 SQIVND (reference sequence). V dropped 10 bases and J dropped 4 bases, with 16 bases sitting between them. The CDR3 runs 13 residues. The CDR3 spells CATRWGSGYGYTF. The CDR3 bases that were read are TGTGCCACCCGCTGGGGCTCGGGCTATGGC.

At least ten counts were recorded for this clone. The read stops 3 residues short of the end of the CDR3; the missing end is completed from the germline J gene. The rearrangement joins TRBV30 to TRBJ2-2, with 9 nucleotides matching TRBD2. V shed 1 base and J 4 bases; nucleotides not matched to a gene: 4. The CDR3 runs 15 residues. Germline V gene data show CDR1 as GTSNPN and CDR2 as SVGIG (reference sequence). This CDR3 reads CAWSGGGVGTGELFF. The CDR3 DNA, read in part, is TGTGCCTGGAGTGGCGGGGGGGTCGGCACCGGGGAG.

In its sample, this clone was seen a few times. A much larger clone is a single base away; this may be a read error. The CDR3 end falls 3 residues outside the read, so it is completed with the germline J gene. The V call is TRBV19, the J call TRBJ2-2; TRBD2 might be the D (6 bases). Germline V lookup: CDR1 LNHDA, CDR2 SQIVND (reference sequence). CDR3 length: 14 residues. CDR3 DNA, as far as it was read: TGTGCCAGTACCCAAGGAGGGGCCAGGGAAAAG. Its translation: CASTQGGAREK. The full CDR3 protein is CASTQGGAREKLFF.

In this sample, this clone turned up many times. Incomplete CDR3 DNA: TGTGCCAGCAGCGTAGGGGACAGCCTAAATGAAAAA. This translates into CASSVGDSLNEK. The entire CDR3 protein is CASSVGDSLNEKLFF. The V gene is TRBV5-5, the J gene TRBJ1-4; 7 positions match TRBD1. The read comes to an end 3 residues before the CDR3 does, leaving the germline J gene to fill in the end. V gave up 4 bases and J gave up 5 bases; unmatched junction bases: 8. The CDR3 sequence is 15 residues long. CDR1 is SGHKS and CDR2 is YYEKEE in the germline V gene (reference sequence).